The TCR beta chain under discussion was sequenced for a study of cytomegalovirus exposure and HLA in healthy donors. Findings of the study overall: An analysis was carried out at a later point. It showed that HLA-associated TCR beta chains were more clonally expanded than equally common non-associated chains.

This clone came up once. Its antigen remains unknown. The germline V gene encodes CDR1 SGHAT and CDR2 FQNNGV. This CDR3 has 15 residues. Unmatched junction bases numbered 10, after V lost 5 bases and J lost 9 bases. 13 Jbeta primers and 60 Vbeta primers were used for the PCR. Here immunoSEQ multiplex PCR was the method, and the copy in TCRdb shows in-frame clones only, minus some. The data hold some 200,000 clones, with just under 70% observed a single time. The sequence derives from a man between 35 and 55 years old in good health and CMV-seropositive. Specimen: PBMCs. J is TRBJ1-6 and V is TRBV11-2; TRBD1 agrees at 7 bases. In DNA form, the CDR3 reads TGTGCCAGCAGCGTAGGGACAGAGGTAATTTCACCCCTCCACTTT. Protein product: CASSVGTEVISPLHF.